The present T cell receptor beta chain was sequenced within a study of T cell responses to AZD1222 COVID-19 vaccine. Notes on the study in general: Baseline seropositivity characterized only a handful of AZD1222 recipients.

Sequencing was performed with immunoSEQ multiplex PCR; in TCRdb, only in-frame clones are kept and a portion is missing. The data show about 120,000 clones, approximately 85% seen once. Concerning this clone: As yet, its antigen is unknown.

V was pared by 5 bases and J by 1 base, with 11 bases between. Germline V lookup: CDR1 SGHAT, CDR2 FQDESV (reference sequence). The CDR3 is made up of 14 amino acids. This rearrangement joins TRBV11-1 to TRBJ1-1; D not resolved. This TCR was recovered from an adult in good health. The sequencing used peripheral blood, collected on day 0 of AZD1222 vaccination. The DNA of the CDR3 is TGTGCCAGCAGCCCCTCCCGGGGGAACACTGAAGCTTTCTTT. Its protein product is CASSPSRGNTEAFF. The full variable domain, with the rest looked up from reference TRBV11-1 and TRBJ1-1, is EAEVAQSPRYKITEKSQAVAFWCDPISGHATLYWYRQILGQGPELLVQFQDESVVDDSQLPKDRFSAERLKGVDSTLKIQPAELGDSAMYLCASSPSRGNTEAFFGQGTRLTVV.